These 6 T cell receptor beta chains came from one sample sequenced in a study of blood T cell repertoires in COVID-19 (TCRdb year 2020). Receptor libraries were prepared by the immunoSEQ multiplex PCR assay. TCRdb retrieved this table from immuneACCESS and kept in-frame rearrangements only. Not all clones are present; in checked studies, unresolved V genes account for under half, and no reason is known for the remainder. Across this sample there are fewer than 300,000 clones, with roughly 90% seen only once. The ten largest clonotypes hold 0.65% to 0.9% of the sample. Material for sequencing was peripheral blood. The receptors here all came from a woman aged 25 to 39 with acute or convalescent COVID-19.

This chain connects TRBV19 to TRBJ2-1; D possibly corresponds to TRBD2 (6 bases). Germline V gene lookup returns CDR1 LNHDA and CDR2 SQIVND (reference sequence). CDR3 length: 13 amino acids. Trimming removed 4 bases from V and 9 bases from J, with 13 bases in between. In DNA, the CDR3 is TGTGCCAGTAGTAACTGGGACTCGGGTGAGCAGTTCTTC. It codes for CASSNWDSGEQFF.

The chain employs TRBV10-3 and TRBJ2-7; D is perhaps TRBD2 (6 bases). The CDR3 consists of 12 residues. The germline CDR1 and CDR2 sequences are ENHRY and SYGVKD. V shed 6 bases and J shed 6 bases, with 12 bases lying between them. CDR3 in DNA: TGTGCCATCAGGGCCCTGGGGGGCGAGCAGTACTTC. Translated, it gives CAIRALGGEQYF.

This sequence joins TRBV12-5 and TRBJ1-2; possibly TRBD1 for D (6 bases). Trimming removed 4 bases at V and 6 bases at J, with 15 bases between. The germline V gene has CDR1 LGHNT and CDR2 FRNRAP. This CDR3 is 14 amino acids long. CDR3 sequence reads: CASGSDWTAHGYTF. The CDR3 DNA reads as TGTGCTAGTGGTTCGGACTGGACAGCCCATGGCTACACCTTC.

V and J are TRBV7-2 and TRBJ1-2, with TRBD1 as a possible D gene (5 bases). Looked up from germline, CDR1 is SGHTA and CDR2 is FQGNSA. Between the trimmed V and J ends, which lost 1 base and 11 bases, there was a span of 11 bases. The CDR3 covers 12 residues. The DNA of the CDR3 is TGTGCCAGCAGCTTAGTTCCCAGGGAATACACCTTC. It encodes CASSLVPREYTF.

V and J are TRBV10-3 and TRBJ2-5; 9 nucleotides line up with TRBD2. Germline assignment: CDR1 ENHRY and CDR2 SYGVKD. Trimming removed 3 bases from V and 2 bases from J; junction bases left unmatched: 7. The CDR3 has 16 amino acids. CDR3 protein: CAISDAAGGRQETQYF. CDR3 DNA sequence: TGTGCCATCAGTGATGCCGCGGGAGGGCGGCAAGAGACCCAGTACTTC.

The chain employs TRBV3-1 (or the pseudogene TRBV3-2) and TRBJ2-1; D unclear. The CDR3 contains 13 residues. The V end lost 6 bases, the J end lost 0 bases, and 6 bases lay between the germline ends. Germline CDR1 LGHDT, CDR2 YNNKEL (reference sequence). The CDR3 sequence is CASRASSYNEQFF. In nucleotides, the CDR3 is TGTGCCAGCAGGGCTAGCTCCTACAATGAGCAGTTCTTC.